This TCR beta chain is drawn from a study of blood T cell repertoires in COVID-19. In the study overall: From T cells, B-cell-depleted T cells, or PBMCs came the material, which was cDNA or gDNA.

The CDR3 extends over 17 amino acids. V lost 5 bases and J lost 3; bases outside the gene matches: 8. Germline CDR1 SGHAT, CDR2 FQNNGV. Original analysis: By means of reference gene primer amplification, nucleated cell counts were estimated. Method: immunoSEQ multiplex PCR; TCRdb's copy keeps in-frame clones and lacks some. V, J and clone size derive from that table, while D and trimming were established from the DNA sequence. The table has some 290,000 clones, around 90% seen once. This sequence joins TRBV11-2 and TRBJ2-2; 11 nucleotides agree with TRBD1. This sequence was found in a woman aged 50 to 60 who had recovered from COVID-19. The specimen sequenced was peripheral blood. In DNA form, the CDR3 reads TGTGCCAGCAGCCGGAGCCGGACAGGGGGCTACACCGGGGAGCTGTTTTTT. It codes for CASSRSRTGGYTGELFF.